This TCR beta chain comes out of a study of graft-versus-host responses after intestinal transplantation (dated by TCRdb to the early 2020s). Context from the whole study: The transplants that recipients got were multivisceral, liver-intestinal, or isolated intestinal. Every recipient was given anti-thymocyte globulin induction, followed by about three years of maintenance tacrolimus and steroids. After intestinal transplantation, graft-versus-host and host-versus-graft alloreactive T cell clones in the graft, circulation and bone marrow were tracked using bulk TCR-beta CDR3 sequencing. Alloreactive clones were identified by sequencing pre-transplant mixed lymphocyte reaction products and comparing them with unstimulated pre-transplant donor and recipient T cells. A cohort of about two dozen intestinal transplant recipients, including one retransplant, was enrolled, and a few patients lacking pretransplant specimens were excluded. A peak of at least 4% donor T cells among recipient peripheral blood mononuclear cells was the definition used for donor T cell macrochimerism. Samples from a few later patients were sequenced in-house on an Illumina MiSeq with MiXCR processing rather than by the commercial service. Beyond this particular receptor, the publication reports: Early after transplant, declines in HvG clones were associated with peak levels of circulating GvH clones. GvH clones turned up in recipient bone marrow, with some appearing earlier in ileal mucosa or blood, a pattern consistent with an intestinal mucosal origin. In the allografts of patients with donor T cell macrochimerism, GvH to HvG T cell clonal ratios were high. The relatively low number and heterogeneity of intestinal transplant patients limited the conclusions.

The receptor library was made with the immunoSEQ multiplex PCR assay. For most patients, high-throughput TCR-beta CDR3 sequencing of genomic DNA was performed by Adaptive Biotechnologies. The paper's processing steps were these. Adaptive's ImmunoSEQ software supplied the TCR sequencing data for around 17 patients, while MiXCR and VDJtools were used to process a few other patients. CDR3 nucleotide sequences shared between donor and recipient were removed because their origin could not be assigned. Alloreactive clones required at least 2-fold expansion over unstimulated cells and minimum CFSE-low frequency of 0.002% (template counts) or 0.001% (read counts). A clone was considered mappable if detected in the sequenced pre-transplant spleen, lymph node, or MLR CFSE-low populations of the donor or recipient. Cumulative frequency of alloreactive clones was calculated as a percentage of all sequences weighted by copy number. TCRdb holds this immuneACCESS table with in-frame rearrangements only. Some clones are missing; in checked studies, unresolved V genes explain under half, and the rest has no known cause. V and J calls and clone size come straight from that table; D and trimming were deduced from the DNA. Here the sample has roughly 46,000 clones; 85% to 95% occur a single time. The ten largest make up about 5.5% of the sample.

In the first month after transplant, blood samples were collected up to 4 times, and after that at least monthly when available. Note on this clone: The antigen it recognizes is unknown. Within one base of it there is no much larger clone, and no base qualities were kept.

Measured from the cysteine to the phenylalanine, the CDR3 is 16 residues long. The read is trimmed to its CDR3 DNA, 48 bases read in frame from base 1. The germline V gene specifies SGHVS as CDR1 and FQNEAQ as CDR2. V is trimmed back by 5 bases and J by 2 bases, and the junction contains 10 bases that no gene match accounts for. The sample consisted of PBMCs, taken about 800 days after a first intestinal transplant, on the day of a second. Recombination connected TRBV7-8 to TRBJ2-3, with 7 bases aligning to TRBD1. The source is a human patient who received an intestinal transplant, so some T cells may come from the graft donor. The CDR3 region reads CASSPGGSRYTDTQYF. The DNA sequence is TGTGCCAGCAGCCCAGGGGGTAGCAGGTACACAGATACGCAGTATTTT.